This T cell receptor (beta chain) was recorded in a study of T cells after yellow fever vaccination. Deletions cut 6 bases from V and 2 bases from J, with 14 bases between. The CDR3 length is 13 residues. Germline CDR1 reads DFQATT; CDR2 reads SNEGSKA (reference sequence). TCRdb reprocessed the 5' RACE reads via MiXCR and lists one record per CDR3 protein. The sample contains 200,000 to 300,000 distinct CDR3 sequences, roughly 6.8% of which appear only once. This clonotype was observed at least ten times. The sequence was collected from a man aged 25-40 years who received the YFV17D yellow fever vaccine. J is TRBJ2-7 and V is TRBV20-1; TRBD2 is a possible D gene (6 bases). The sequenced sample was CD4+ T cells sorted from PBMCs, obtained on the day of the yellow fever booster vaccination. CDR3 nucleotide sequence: TGCAGTGCACCCGGGACTCCCACCTACGAGCAGTACTTC. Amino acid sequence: CSAPGTPTYEQYF.